The clone carrying this TCR beta chain occurred a few times. This sample was included in a study of T-cell memory formation after mild COVID-19. TCRdb used MiXCR to reprocess the 5' RACE reads, holding one entry per CDR3 protein. Among about half a million distinct CDR3 sequences listed, 15% to 20% were seen once. Per germline, CDR1 LGHDT and CDR2 YNNKEL (reference sequence). The length of the CDR3 is 17 residues. V gave up 0 bases and J gave up 8 bases, with 19 bases separating them. The J gene is TRBJ2-2, the V gene TRBV3-1; D remains ambiguous. Sequences were obtained from PBMCs or a T cell subset sorted from them (not recorded which). The TCR originated in an adult woman who had mild COVID-19 (a few samples of this study predate the infection). Cell type and time point are not known. The CDR3 nucleotides are TGTGCCAGCAGCCAAGAGGAGATTGGTCTTTTCGGAGGGGAGCTGTTTTTT. Protein: CASSQEEIGLFGGELFF. The variable domain in full, with the rest retrieved from reference TRBV3-1 and TRBJ2-2, is DTAVSQTPKYLVTQMGNDKSIKCEQNLGHDTMYWYKQDSKKFLKIMFSYNNKELIINETVPNRFSPKSPDKAHLNLHINSLELGDSAVYFCASSQEEIGLFGGELFFGEGSRLTVL.